These T cell receptor beta chains were read from a single sample in a study of identical twins. TCRdb redid the calling of the 5' RACE reads with MiXCR, one entry per CDR3 protein. The table lists 500,000 to 650,000 distinct CDR3 sequences, approximately 20% of them singletons. These same data were also listed under a study on yellow fever vaccine responses in identical twins.

The sequencing input was CD4+ T cells sorted from blood. The receptors here all came from a woman aged 18-29 years in good health. Each CDR3 is given with its conserved first and last residue. The order of the fields is D gene, clone size, J gene, V gene, CDR3 DNA, CDR3 protein. D genes are given only for firm matches. Expanded clones get a size class; other rows say once, few or many, or leave the size out.

-,-,TRBJ1-5,TRBV12-3/TRBV12-4,TGTGCCAGCAGTTTAGTCGGGTTCAGCAATCAGCCCCAGCATTTT,CASSLVGFSNQPQHF
-,-,TRBJ2-1,TRBV20-1,TGCAGTGTATCCCGGGACCGCCCTTGGAATGAGCAGTTCTTC,CSVSRDRPWNEQFF
-,-,TRBJ1-1,TRBV29-1,TGCAGCGTTGAATACTACACTGAAGCTTTCTTT,CSVEYYTEAFF
-,-,TRBJ1-4,TRBV7-9,TGTGCCAGCAGCCAAGGGGGTTCTAATGAAAAACTGTTTTTT,CASSQGGSNEKLFF
TRBD1,-,TRBJ1-5,TRBV5-6,TGTGCCAGCAGCCTCATGGGACAGTCAAATCAGCCCCAGCATTTT,CASSLMGQSNQPQHF
-,-,TRBJ2-3,TRBV15,TGTGCCACCAGCACCCTCCACCCCGGGACGGTGGGCCTAGGGACAGATACGCAGTATTTT,CATSTLHPGTVGLGTDTQYF
TRBD2,-,TRBJ2-4,TRBV20-1,TGCAGTGCTCAGAGGACTAGCGACATTCAGTACTTC,CSAQRTSDIQYF
-,few,TRBJ2-1,TRBV4-1,TGCGCCAGCAGCCAAGGGACGGGAACCTACAATGAGCAGTTCTTC,CASSQGTGTYNEQFF
-,-,TRBJ2-3,TRBV5-1,TGCGCCAGCAGCTTGGAAGGTAGTGCGCTAGCCGCAGATACGCAGTATTTT,CASSLEGSALAADTQYF
-,-,TRBJ2-4,TRBV24-1,TGTGCCACACTAACCTCGAGGGCCGGAATCCTTGTAGCCAAAAACATTCAGTACTTC,CATLTSRAGILVAKNIQYF
-,-,TRBJ1-5,TRBV19,TGTGCCAGTACTCGAGTGAGCAGTAATAGCAATCAGCCCCAGCATTTT,CASTRVSSNSNQPQHF
TRBD2,-,TRBJ2-5,TRBV6-1,TGTGCCAGCAGTCTAATTAGGTCCAGCGGGGGTGAGACCCAGTACTTC,CASSLIRSSGGETQYF
TRBD1,-,TRBJ2-2,TRBV9,TGTGCCAGCAGCGACAGGGGGCATAACACCGGGGAGCTGTTTTTT,CASSDRGHNTGELFF
TRBD2,-,TRBJ2-3,TRBV5-1,TGCGCCAGCAGCCCGACCTCGTGGGGGGGAGGGGATACGCAGTATTTT,CASSPTSWGGGDTQYF
-,few,TRBJ2-7,TRBV28,TGTGCCAGCAGTTTATGGAGGCTCCCACCCTACGAGCAGTACTTC,CASSLWRLPPYEQYF
-,-,TRBJ2-5,TRBV11-2,TGTGCCAGCAGCGCGGTCGGGGAGACCCAGTACTTC,CASSAVGETQYF
TRBD2,few,TRBJ2-7,TRBV7-2,TGTGCCAGCAGCTTAGGGACTAGCAACAGCTACGAGCAGTACTTC,CASSLGTSNSYEQYF
-,-,TRBJ2-5,TRBV7-6,TGTGCCAGCAGCTTATCGGGAGAGGTAGAGACCCAGTACTTC,CASSLSGEVETQYF
TRBD2,few,TRBJ2-3,TRBV7-2,TGTGCCAGCAGCTCCAATCTGGCGGGAGTGTCAGATACGCAGTATTTT,CASSSNLAGVSDTQYF
-,-,TRBJ2-3,TRBV2,TGTGCCAGCAGTGATGCCAGGGAGAGGTCAGATACGCAGTATTTT,CASSDARERSDTQYF
TRBD2,-,TRBJ2-1,TRBV6-2/TRBV6-3,TGTGCCAGCAGTTACTTAGCGGGGGGCTGGAATGAGCAGTTCTTC,CASSYLAGGWNEQFF
-,-,TRBJ2-6,TRBV28,TGTGCCAGCACCCTCGCCAGGGCTGGGGCCAACGTCCTGACTTTC,CASTLARAGANVLTF
-,-,TRBJ2-1,TRBV18,TGTGCCAGCTCACCACCATCCTACAATGAGCAGTTCTTC,CASSPPSYNEQFF
TRBD1,-,TRBJ2-1,TRBV5-1,TGCGCCAGCAGCTTCGGACAGGGCCACAATGAGCAGTTCTTC,CASSFGQGHNEQFF
TRBD1,few,TRBJ2-5,TRBV7-9,TGTGCCAGCAGCGTAAGCAGGGGGCGCGGTGAGACCCAGTACTTC,CASSVSRGRGETQYF
TRBD2,-,TRBJ2-1,TRBV3-1,TGTGCCAGCAGCCAGCTCACTAGCGGATACAATGAGCAGTTCTTC,CASSQLTSGYNEQFF
-,few,TRBJ2-7,TRBV10-3,TGTGCCATCAGGGGGAACGGCGAGCAGTACTTC,CAIRGNGEQYF